A single sample is the source of the 13 T cell receptor beta chains below, sequenced in a study of T cell repertoires and leukemia-associated antigens. These receptors lack a known antigen. TCRdb re-analysed the 5' RACE reads in MiXCR, keeping a single row per CDR3 protein. This repertoire shows 9,800 or so distinct CDR3 sequences, roughly 40% found once; its top ten account for around 58%. The sample was CD3+ T cells sorted from blood and cultured. The source of these receptors is a female donor in good health.

The chain is built from TRBV29-1 and TRBJ2-7; weak D call: TRBD1 (5 bases). The CDR3 has 13 residues. The germline V and J ends were trimmed by 4 bases and 2 bases, with 12 bases remaining between them. In germline, CDR1 is SQVTM, CDR2 ANQGSEA. This CDR3 reads CSVVSGFPYEQYF. CDR3 DNA sequence: TGCAGCGTTGTTTCAGGGTTCCCCTACGAGCAGTACTTC.

A remark on this clonotype: Mismatch with germline at one junction end may stem from a read error. The rearrangement joins TRBV6-5 to TRBJ2-5, with 13 bases lining up with TRBD2. Looked up from germline, CDR1 is MNHEY and CDR2 is SVGAGI. The CDR3 is made up of 16 amino acids. The DNA for the CDR3 is TGTGCCAGCAGCAGGACTAGCGGGAGTTCCCCGTTGACCCAGTGCTTC. The encoded protein is CASSRTSGSSPLTQCF.

There are many counts of this clonotype. This chain connects TRBV10-3 to TRBJ2-3; 13 bases are a match to TRBD2. Germline V lookup: CDR1 ENHRY, CDR2 SYGVKD. CDR3 size: 17 residues. The J segment lost 3 bases and the V segment lost 4 bases, leaving 7 bases of the junction unmatched. The CDR3 here is CAISGTSGSGGTDTQYF. In nucleotides, the CDR3 is TGTGCCATCAGTGGGACTAGCGGGAGTGGGGGAACAGATACGCAGTATTTT.

A word on this clonotype: The junction and the germline gene differ at one end; a read error may be behind it. The V call is TRBV5-1, the J call TRBJ2-7, with D perhaps matching TRBD1 (5 bases). The CDR3 extends over 14 amino acids. Germline V gene sequence: CDR1 SGHRS, CDR2 YFSETQ. CDR3 in amino acids: CASSLTGEPYKQYF. The CDR3 DNA reads TGCGCCAGCAGCTTGACAGGTGAACCCTACAAGCAGTACTTC.

This clonotype has at least ten counts. V usage is TRBV5-6 and J usage is TRBJ2-2; no definite D call. The CDR3 covers 15 residues. The V end lost 0 bases, the J end lost 4 bases, and 10 bases lay between the germline ends. Germline CDR1 is SGHDT and CDR2 is YYEEEE. This CDR3 is CASSLGLGITGELFF. In nucleotides, the CDR3 is TGTGCCAGCAGCTTGGGGCTGGGAATCACCGGGGAGCTGTTTTTT.

In its sample, this clonotype is medium-sized. The rearrangement joins TRBV4-1 to TRBJ2-2; 9 bases align to TRBD2. The CDR3 sequence is 15 residues long. Germline V gene lookup returns CDR1 MGHRA and CDR2 YSYEKL. V lost 6 bases, J lost 6 bases, and 8 bases stayed unmatched. The CDR3, as DNA: TGCGCCAGCAGGGCGGCGGGAGGGCTCTCCGGGGAGCTGTTTTTT. It codes for CASRAAGGLSGELFF.

Remarks on this clonotype: One junction end does not reproduce the germline sequence, and a read error may be involved. The chain couples TRBV18 to TRBJ2-1, with D possibly being TRBD1 or TRBD2 (5 bases each). The CDR3 is 16 residues long. CDR1 and CDR2 from the germline V gene are KGHSH and LQKENI. In DNA, the CDR3 is TGTGCCAGCTCAGCTGGGACCAGCGGAACCTACAATGGGCAGTTCTTC. Its protein is CASSAGTSGTYNGQFF.

In its sample, this clonotype is medium-sized. The chain uses TRBV18 and TRBJ2-7; 7 nucleotides agree with TRBD1. The length of the CDR3 is 13 residues. Unmatched junction bases numbered 2, after V lost 2 bases and J lost 4 bases. Germline loops: CDR1 KGHSH, CDR2 LQKENI. The CDR3 region is CASSPDRVYEQYF. CDR3 nucleotide sequence: TGTGCCAGCTCACCAGACAGGGTATACGAGCAGTACTTC.

In its sample, this clonotype was seen a few times. The V and J genes are TRBV20-1 and TRBJ2-5; no clear D. Germline CDR1 DFQATT, CDR2 SNEGSKA (reference sequence). This CDR3 is 13 amino acids long. Trimming removed 4 bases at V and 4 bases at J, with 13 bases between. This CDR3 is CSANPSRLETQYF. The DNA of the CDR3 is TGCAGTGCTAACCCGAGTAGGTTAGAGACCCAGTACTTC.

V is TRBV6-5 and J is TRBJ2-1; the D is unclear. The CDR3 contains 13 residues. Trimming removed 8 bases at V and 9 bases at J, with 17 bases between. Germline assignment: CDR1 MNHEY and CDR2 SVGAGI. As DNA, the CDR3 is TGTGCCAGCTACCGGTCCCAAAGTACTGAGCAGTTCTTC. Translation: CASYRSQSTEQFF.

The rearrangement uses TRBV7-3 and TRBJ2-1; TRBD2 agrees at 9 bases. The V gene's germline CDR1 is SGHTA and CDR2 FQGTGA. After removal of 5 bases from V and 3 bases from J, the junction contained 5 bases not matched to a gene. This CDR3 region has 15 residues. The CDR3 loop is CASSLTSGVYNEQFF. The DNA of the CDR3 is TGTGCCAGCAGCCTGACTAGCGGAGTCTACAATGAGCAGTTCTTC.

The CDR3 DNA is TGCACCGCAGGTGGTAGCGGGAGTATCGAGCAGTACTTC. Translated, it gives CTAGGSGSIEQYF. The rearrangement uses TRBV20-1 and TRBJ2-7, with 9 bases that match TRBD2. The CDR3 loop spans 13 amino acids. Germline V lookup: CDR1 DFQATT, CDR2 SNEGSKA (reference sequence).

Sample share makes this clonotype medium-sized. The chain recombines TRBV20-1 with TRBJ1-6; tentatively, D is TRBD1 (5 bases). The germline V gene has CDR1 DFQATT and CDR2 SNEGSKA (reference sequence). With 5 bases removed from V and 9 bases from J, the gap between germline ends came to 17 bases. CDR3 length equals 14 residues. The CDR3 DNA reads as TGCAGTGCTCGCCGGGACGCACGGCGTTCACCCCTCCACTTT. It codes for CSARRDARRSPLHF.